Here is one TCR beta chain with its context. This sample was taken from a study of OX40 agonist ivuxolimab in advanced cancers. The assay was immunoSEQ multiplex PCR, and TCRdb's table has in-frame clones only and misses some. The sample yields more than 40,000 clones, approximately 89% seen once. CDR3 length: 14 residues. The germline CDR1 and CDR2 sequences are MNHEY and SMNVEV (reference sequence). V gave up 5 bases and J gave up 4 bases, with 11 bases separating them. The sequenced sample was CD4+ or CD8+ T cells sorted from blood, obtained in a trial of the OX40 agonist ivuxolimab. The clonotype comes from an adult with an advanced solid tumor such as melanoma, head and neck, liver or kidney cancer. The chain combines TRBV27 with TRBJ1-4; D is possibly TRBD1 (6 bases). This CDR3 reads CASSQRTDNEKLFF. The CDR3 DNA reads TGTGCCAGCAGTCAACGGACAGATAATGAAAAACTGTTTTTT. Filled out from reference TRBV27 and TRBJ1-4, the complete variable domain reads EAQVTQNPRYLITVTGKKLTVTCSQNMNHEYMSWYRQDPGLGLRQIYYSMNVEVTDKGDVPEGYKVSRKEKRNFPLILESPSPNQTSLYFCASSQRTDNEKLFFGSGTQLSVL.